The clone carrying this T cell receptor (beta chain) was counted between two and nine times. The junction does not match germline at one end; this may be a read error. A second 7 to 11 cycle PCR used barcoded and J-beta primers. Each cDNA molecule was tagged by a template-switch adaptor that had 12 random nucleotides. TCRdb re-derived calls from the 5' RACE reads in MiXCR, one entry per CDR3 protein. The data hold around 1,000,000 distinct CDR3 sequences, with less than 25% observed a single time. The data stem from a study of blood T cells in healthy people across ages. The same data also contributed to another study, on T cells of mothers and their children.

This TCR derives from a girl aged 2 to 10 in good health. Sequenced material: blood.

In nucleotides, the CDR3 is TGCGCCAGCGGCTTGTCTCAGCAAGAGACCCAGTACTTC. Translating it yields CASGLSQQETQYF. This chain joins TRBV5-1 and TRBJ2-5; unclear D gene. The CDR3 runs 13 residues. In germline, CDR1 is SGHRS, CDR2 YFSETQ.